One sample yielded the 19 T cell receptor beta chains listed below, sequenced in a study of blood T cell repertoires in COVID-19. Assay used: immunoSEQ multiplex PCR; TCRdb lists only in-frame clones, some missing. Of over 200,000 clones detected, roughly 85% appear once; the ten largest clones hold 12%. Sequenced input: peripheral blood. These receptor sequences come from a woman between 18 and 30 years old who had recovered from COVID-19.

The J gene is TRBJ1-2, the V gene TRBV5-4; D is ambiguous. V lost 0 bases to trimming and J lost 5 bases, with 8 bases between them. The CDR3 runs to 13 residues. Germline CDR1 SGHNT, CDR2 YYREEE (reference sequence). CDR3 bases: TGTGCCAGCAGCTTGGGCAGGATGTATGGCTACACCTTC. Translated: CASSLGRMYGYTF.

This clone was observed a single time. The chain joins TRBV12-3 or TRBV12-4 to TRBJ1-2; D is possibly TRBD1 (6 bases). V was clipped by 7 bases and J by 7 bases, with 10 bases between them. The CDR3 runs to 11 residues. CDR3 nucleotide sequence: TGTGCCAGCACTTACAGGGCTGGCTACACCTTC. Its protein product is CASTYRAGYTF.

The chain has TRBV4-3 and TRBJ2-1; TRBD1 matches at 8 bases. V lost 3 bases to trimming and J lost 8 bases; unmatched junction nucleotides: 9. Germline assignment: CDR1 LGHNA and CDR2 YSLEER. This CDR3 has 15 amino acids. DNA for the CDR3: TGCGCCAGCAGCCAGGCCAGGGGGCGAGTTTATGAGCAGTTCTTC. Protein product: CASSQARGRVYEQFF.

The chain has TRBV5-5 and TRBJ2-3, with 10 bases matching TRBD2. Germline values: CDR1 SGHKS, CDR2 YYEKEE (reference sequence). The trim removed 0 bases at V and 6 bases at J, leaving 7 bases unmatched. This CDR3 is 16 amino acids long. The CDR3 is CASSLAVAGGLDTQYF. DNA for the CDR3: TGTGCCAGCAGCTTGGCCGTAGCGGGAGGTTTGGATACGCAGTATTTT.

The CDR3 loop is CASSSGRGDRDTEAFF. The CDR3 DNA reads as TGTGCCAGCAGCTCAGGGCGGGGGGATCGGGACACTGAAGCTTTCTTT. V and J are TRBV11-2 and TRBJ1-1; a weak D match, TRBD1 (5 bases). CDR3 length: 16 residues. Germline values: CDR1 SGHAT, CDR2 FQNNGV. Trimming removed 4 bases from V and 3 bases from J, with 18 bases in between.

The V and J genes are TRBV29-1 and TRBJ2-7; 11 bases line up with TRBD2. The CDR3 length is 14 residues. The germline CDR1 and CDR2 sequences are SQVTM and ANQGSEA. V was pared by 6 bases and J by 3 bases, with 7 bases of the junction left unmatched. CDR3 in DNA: TGCAGCGTAATTTCCGGGACTAGCGGCTACGAGCAGTACTTC. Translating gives CSVISGTSGYEQYF.

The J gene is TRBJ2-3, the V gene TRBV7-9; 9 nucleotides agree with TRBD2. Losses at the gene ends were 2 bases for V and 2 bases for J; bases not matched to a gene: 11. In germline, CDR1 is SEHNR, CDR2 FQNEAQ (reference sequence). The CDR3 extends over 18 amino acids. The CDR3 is CASSLSGLAFIPTDTQYF. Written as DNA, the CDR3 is TGTGCCAGCAGCTTATCGGGACTAGCCTTTATCCCCACAGATACGCAGTATTTT. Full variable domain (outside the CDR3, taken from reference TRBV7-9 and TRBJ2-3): DTGVSQNPRHKITKRGQNVTFRCDPISEHNRLYWYRQTLGQGPEFLTYFQNEAQLEKSRLLSDRFSAERPKGSFSTLEIQRTEQGDSAMYLCASSLSGLAFIPTDTQYFGPGTRLTVL.

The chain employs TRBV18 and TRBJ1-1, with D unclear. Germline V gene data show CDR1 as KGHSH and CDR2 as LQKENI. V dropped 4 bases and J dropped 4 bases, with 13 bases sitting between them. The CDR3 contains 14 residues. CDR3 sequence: CASSLVWSGTEAFF. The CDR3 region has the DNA TGTGCCAGCTCACTCGTATGGTCCGGCACTGAAGCTTTCTTT.

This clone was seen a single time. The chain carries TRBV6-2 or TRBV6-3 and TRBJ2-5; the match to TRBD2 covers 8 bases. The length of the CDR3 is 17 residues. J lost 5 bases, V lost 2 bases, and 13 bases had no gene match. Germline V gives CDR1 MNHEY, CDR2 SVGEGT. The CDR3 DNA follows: TGTGCCAGCAGTTACGGAGGCAGAGCGGGAGTGGGGGAGACCCAGTACTTC. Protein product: CASSYGGRAGVGETQYF.

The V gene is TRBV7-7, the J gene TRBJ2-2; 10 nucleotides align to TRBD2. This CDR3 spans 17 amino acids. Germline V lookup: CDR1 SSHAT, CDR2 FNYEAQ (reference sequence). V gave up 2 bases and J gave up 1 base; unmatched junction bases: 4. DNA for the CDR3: TGTGCCAGCAGCTTAAGAATAGCGGGAGGGAACACCGGGGAGCTGTTTTTT. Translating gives CASSLRIAGGNTGELFF. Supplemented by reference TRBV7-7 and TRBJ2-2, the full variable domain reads GAGVSQSPRYKVTKRGQDVTLRCDPISSHATLYWYQQALGQGPEFLTYFNYEAQPDKSGLPSDRFSAERPEGSISTLTIQRTEQRDSAMYRCASSLRIAGGNTGELFFGEGSRLTVL.

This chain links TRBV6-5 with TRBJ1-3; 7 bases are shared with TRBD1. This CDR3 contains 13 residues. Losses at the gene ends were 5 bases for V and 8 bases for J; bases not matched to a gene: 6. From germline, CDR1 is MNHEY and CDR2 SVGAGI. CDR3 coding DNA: TGTGCCAGCAGTAAACAGGGGCTTCACACCATATATTTT. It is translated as CASSKQGLHTIYF.

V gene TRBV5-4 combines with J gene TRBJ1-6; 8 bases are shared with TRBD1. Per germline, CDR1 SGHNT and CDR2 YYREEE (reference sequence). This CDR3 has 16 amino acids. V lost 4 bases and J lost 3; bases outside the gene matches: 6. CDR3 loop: CASSGQGNDYNSPLHF. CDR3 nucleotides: TGTGCCAGCAGCGGACAGGGCAACGACTATAATTCACCCCTCCACTTT.

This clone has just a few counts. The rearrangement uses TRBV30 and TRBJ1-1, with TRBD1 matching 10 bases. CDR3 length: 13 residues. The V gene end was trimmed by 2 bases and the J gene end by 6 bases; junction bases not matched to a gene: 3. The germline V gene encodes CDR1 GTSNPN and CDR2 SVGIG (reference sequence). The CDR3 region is CAWSPGQGAEAFF. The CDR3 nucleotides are TGTGCCTGGAGTCCCGGACAGGGGGCTGAAGCTTTCTTT.

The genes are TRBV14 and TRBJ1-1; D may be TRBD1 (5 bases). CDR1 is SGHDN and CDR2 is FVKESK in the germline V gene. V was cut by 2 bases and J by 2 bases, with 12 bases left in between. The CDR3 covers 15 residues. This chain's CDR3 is CASSQPTAFNTEAFF. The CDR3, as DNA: TGTGCCAGCAGCCAACCGACAGCATTTAACACTGAAGCTTTCTTT.

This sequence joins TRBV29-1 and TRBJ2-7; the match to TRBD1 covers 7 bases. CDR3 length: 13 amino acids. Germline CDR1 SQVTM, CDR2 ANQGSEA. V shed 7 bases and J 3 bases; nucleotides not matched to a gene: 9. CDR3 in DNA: TGCAGCGCCGCTACCGGGACAGACTACGAGCAGTACTTC. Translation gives CSAATGTDYEQYF.

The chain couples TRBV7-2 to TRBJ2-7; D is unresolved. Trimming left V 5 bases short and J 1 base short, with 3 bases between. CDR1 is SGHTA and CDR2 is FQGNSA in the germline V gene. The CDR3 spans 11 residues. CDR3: CASSTSYEQYF. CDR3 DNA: TGTGCCAGCAGCACATCCTACGAGCAGTACTTC.

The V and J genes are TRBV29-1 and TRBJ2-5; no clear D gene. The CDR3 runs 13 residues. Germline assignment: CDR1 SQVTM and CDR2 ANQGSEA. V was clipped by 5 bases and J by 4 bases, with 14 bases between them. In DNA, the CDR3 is TGCAGCGTTTTCTATTTTCAGGCAGAGACCCAGTACTTC. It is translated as CSVFYFQAETQYF.

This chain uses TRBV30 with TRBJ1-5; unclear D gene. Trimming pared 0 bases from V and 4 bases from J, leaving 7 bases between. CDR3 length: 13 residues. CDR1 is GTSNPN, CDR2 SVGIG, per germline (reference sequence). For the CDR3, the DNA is TGTGCCTGGAGTGTACAGCCAAATCAGCCCCAGCATTTT. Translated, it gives CAWSVQPNQPQHF.

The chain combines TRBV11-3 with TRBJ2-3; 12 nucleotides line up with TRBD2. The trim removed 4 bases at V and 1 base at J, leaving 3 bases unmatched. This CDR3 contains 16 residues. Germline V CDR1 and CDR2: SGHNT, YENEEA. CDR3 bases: TGTGCCAGCAGCTCAAGACTAGCGGGAGGCACAGATACGCAGTATTTT. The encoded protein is CASSSRLAGGTDTQYF. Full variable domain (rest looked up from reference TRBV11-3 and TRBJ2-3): EAGVVQSPRYKIIEKKQPVAFWCNPISGHNTLYWYLQNLGQGPELLIRYENEEAVDDSQLPKDRFSAERLKGVDSTLKIQPAELGDSAVYLCASSSRLAGGTDTQYFGPGTRLTVL.